What follows are 11 T cell receptor beta chains derived from one specimen sequenced in a study of T cell responses to AZD1222 COVID-19 vaccine (dated by TCRdb to the early 2020s). The time point label here, explained by the study, means: baseline before first vaccination. The treatment or condition label for this specimen denotes: meningococcal conjugate vaccine given as trial control. The library was built by means of the immunoSEQ multiplex PCR assay. Drawn from immuneACCESS, this table holds only the in-frame rearrangements with V and J called that TCRdb kept. Clones are partly lost; checked studies trace under half to an unresolved V gene and leave the rest unexplained. Here the sample has under 150,000 clones; roughly 90% occur a single time. The top ten clones comprise over 8.5% of the sample. The sequences come from peripheral blood, collected on day 0 of MenACWY control vaccination. Receptors were obtained from an adult in good health.

A few counts support this clone. This same CDR3 is encoded by further DNA sequences in the sample. The V gene is TRBV2, the J gene TRBJ1-1, with 7 bases fitting TRBD1. CDR3 size: 13 residues. The V gene's germline CDR1 is SNHLY and CDR2 FYNNEI. J gave up 1 base and V 4 bases, and 0 bases lay outside the gene matches. The CDR3 sequence is CASSGQGNTEAFF. The DNA of the CDR3 is TGTGCCAGCAGTGGACAGGGGAACACTGAAGCTTTCTTT.

This chain joins TRBV7-8 and TRBJ1-5; 8 nucleotides line up with TRBD1. Per the germline V gene, CDR1 is SGHVS and CDR2 is FQNEAQ. The CDR3 is made up of 17 amino acids. V was clipped by 2 bases and J by 2 bases; unmatched bases: 8. This CDR3 reads CASSLNSRGLGNQPQHF. The CDR3 DNA is TGTGCCAGCAGCTTAAATTCCAGGGGGCTGGGCAATCAGCCCCAGCATTTT.

In DNA form, the CDR3 reads TGTGCCAGCAGCTTAACAACGACAGGGGGCTACGAGCAGTACTTC. Protein sequence: CASSLTTTGGYEQYF. The chain uses TRBV7-2 and TRBJ2-7, with TRBD1 matching over 9 bases. The CDR3 contains 15 residues. V gave up 2 bases and J gave up 3 bases; unmatched junction bases: 5. The germline gives CDR1 SGHTA, CDR2 FQGNSA.

The gene calls are TRBV2 and TRBJ2-1, with 8 bases that match TRBD2. The trim removed 4 bases at V and 4 bases at J, leaving 3 bases unmatched. The CDR3 is 14 residues long. Germline CDR1 is SNHLY and CDR2 is FYNNEI. The CDR3 DNA reads as TGTGCCAGCAGTGTGCTAGCGGGTTACAATGAGCAGTTCTTC. It translates to CASSVLAGYNEQFF.

This clone showed up just once. The chain recombines TRBV5-1 with TRBJ1-1; TRBD1 agrees at 7 bases. V gave up 0 bases and J gave up 2 bases; unmatched junction bases: 4. CDR1 and CDR2 from the germline V gene are SGHRS and YFSETQ. The CDR3 totals 15 residues. CDR3 DNA sequence: TGCGCCAGCAGCTTGGCCACAGGGGTAAACACTGAAGCTTTCTTT. Protein: CASSLATGVNTEAFF.

Only a few counts were recorded for this clone. The chain links TRBV10-1 to TRBJ2-2; 10 positions agree with TRBD2. J lost 7 bases, V lost 5 bases, and 10 bases had no gene match. Germline assignment: CDR1 WNHNN and CDR2 SYGVQD (reference sequence). The CDR3 contains 16 residues. CDR3 amino acids: CASSLKREGQHGELFF. CDR3 bases: TGCGCCAGCAGTTTAAAGCGGGAGGGCCAACACGGGGAGCTGTTTTTT.

This clone has just a few counts. This chain uses TRBV6-4 with TRBJ2-2; TRBD1 is a possible D gene (5 bases). This CDR3 region has 16 residues. V was clipped by 0 bases and J by 4 bases, with 12 bases between them. Looked up from germline, CDR1 is MRHNA and CDR2 is SNTAGT. In nucleotides, the CDR3 is TGTGCCAGCAGTGACTCCTTGGGGCAGCCCACCGGGGAGCTGTTTTTT. Residues: CASSDSLGQPTGELFF.

This chain uses TRBV27 with TRBJ2-5, with a weak D call TRBD2 (6 bases). Germline V gene sequence: CDR1 MNHEY, CDR2 SMNVEV (reference sequence). The CDR3 contains 14 residues. V was pared by 5 bases and J by 5 bases, with 15 bases between. Here the CDR3 DNA reads TGTGCCAGCAGTCGGGGCGGGACGGGGGAGACCCAGTACTTC. Its protein product is CASSRGGTGETQYF.

The rearrangement links TRBV21-1 to TRBJ1-6. TRBV21-1 is noted as a pseudogene. This CDR3 is 15 amino acids long. The CDR3 bases are TGTGCCAGCCAGATGACCAGACTCAATAATTCACCCCTCCACTTT. Translated, it gives CASQMTRLNNSPLHF.

The chain employs TRBV13 and TRBJ2-1; D might be TRBD2 (6 bases). Germline V gene sequence: CDR1 PRHDT, CDR2 FYEKMQ (reference sequence). The CDR3 runs to 16 residues. Trimming removed 5 bases at V and 7 bases at J, with 21 bases between. The CDR3 sequence: CASSRVAGPQHNEQFF. The CDR3 coding sequence is TGTGCCAGCAGCCGCGTGGCGGGGCCCCAACATAATGAGCAGTTCTTC. Filled out from reference TRBV13 and TRBJ2-1, the complete variable domain reads AAGVIQSPRHLIKEKRETATLKCYPIPRHDTVYWYQQGPGQDPQFLISFYEKMQSDKGSIPDRFSAQQFSDYHSELNMSSLELGDSALYFCASSRVAGPQHNEQFFGPGTRLTVL.

This clone was recorded once. The chain uses TRBV9 and TRBJ2-3, with TRBD2 matching over 7 bases. V was clipped by 3 bases and J by 0 bases; unmatched bases: 7. The CDR3 is made up of 16 amino acids. Per germline, CDR1 SGDLS and CDR2 YYNGEE. The CDR3 DNA follows: TGTGCCAGCAGCGGAAGTAGCGGGTCTAGCACAGATACGCAGTATTTT. Translation gives CASSGSSGSSTDTQYF. Filled out from reference TRBV9 and TRBJ2-3, the complete variable domain reads DSGVTQTPKHLITATGQRVTLRCSPRSGDLSVYWYQQSLDQGLQFLIQYYNGEERAKGNILERFSAQQFPDLHSELNLSSLELGDSALYFCASSGSSGSSTDTQYFGPGTRLTVL.